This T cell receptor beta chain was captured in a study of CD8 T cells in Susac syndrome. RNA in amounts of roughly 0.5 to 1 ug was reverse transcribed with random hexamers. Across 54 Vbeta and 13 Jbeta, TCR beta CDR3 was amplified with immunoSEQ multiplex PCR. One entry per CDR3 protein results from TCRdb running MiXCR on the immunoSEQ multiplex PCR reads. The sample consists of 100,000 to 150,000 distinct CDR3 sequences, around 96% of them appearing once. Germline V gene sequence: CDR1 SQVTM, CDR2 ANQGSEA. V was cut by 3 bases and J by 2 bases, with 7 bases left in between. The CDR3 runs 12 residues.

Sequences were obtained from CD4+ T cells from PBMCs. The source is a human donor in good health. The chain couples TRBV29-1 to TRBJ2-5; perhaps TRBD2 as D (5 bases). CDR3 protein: CSVDRLQETQYF. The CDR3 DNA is TGCAGCGTTGACAGACTACAAGAGACCCAGTACTTC.